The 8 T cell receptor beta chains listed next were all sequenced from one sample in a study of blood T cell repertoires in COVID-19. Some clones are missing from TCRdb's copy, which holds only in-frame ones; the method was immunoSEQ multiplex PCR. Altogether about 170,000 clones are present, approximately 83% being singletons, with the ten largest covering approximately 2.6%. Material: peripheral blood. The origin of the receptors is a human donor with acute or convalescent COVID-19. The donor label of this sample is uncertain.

In nucleotides, the CDR3 is TGTGCCAGCAGGGCCATAGGGGACAGAAATCAGCCCCAGCATTTT. Protein sequence: CASRAIGDRNQPQHF. V and J are TRBV6-5 and TRBJ1-5, with 7 bases lining up with TRBD1. This CDR3 region has 15 residues. Trimming cost V 6 bases and J 4 bases; bases outside gene matches: 9. The germline V gene encodes CDR1 MNHEY and CDR2 SVGAGI.

The CDR3 reads CASSLATGPSSYTF. The CDR3 coding sequence is TGTGCCAGCAGCTTAGCTACAGGGCCCTCGAGCTACACCTTC. The rearrangement uses TRBV5-6 and TRBJ1-2, with D possibly TRBD1 on 6 matching bases. Trimming stripped 2 bases from V and 9 bases from J, with 17 bases between. The CDR3 sequence is 14 residues long. Germline values: CDR1 SGHDT, CDR2 YYEEEE.

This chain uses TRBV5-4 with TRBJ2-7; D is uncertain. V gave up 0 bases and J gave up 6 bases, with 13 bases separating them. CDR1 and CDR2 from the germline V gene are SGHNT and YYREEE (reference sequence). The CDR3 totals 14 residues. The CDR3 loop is CASSLEAGLSEQYF. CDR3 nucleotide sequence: TGTGCCAGCAGCTTGGAGGCAGGCTTAAGCGAGCAGTACTTC.

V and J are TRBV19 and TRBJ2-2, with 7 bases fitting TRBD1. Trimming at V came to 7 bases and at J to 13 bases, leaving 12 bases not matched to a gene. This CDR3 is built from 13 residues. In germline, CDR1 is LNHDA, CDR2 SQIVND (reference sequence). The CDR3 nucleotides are TGTGCCAGTACTGTGACAGGGACCAGTGGGCTGTTTTTT. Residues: CASTVTGTSGLFF.

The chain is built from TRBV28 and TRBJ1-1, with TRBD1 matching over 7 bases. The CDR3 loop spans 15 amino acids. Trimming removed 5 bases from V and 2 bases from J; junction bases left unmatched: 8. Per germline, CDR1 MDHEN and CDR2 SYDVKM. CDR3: CASSSPDRANTEAFF. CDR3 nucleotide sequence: TGTGCCAGCAGTAGTCCCGACAGGGCCAACACTGAAGCTTTCTTT.

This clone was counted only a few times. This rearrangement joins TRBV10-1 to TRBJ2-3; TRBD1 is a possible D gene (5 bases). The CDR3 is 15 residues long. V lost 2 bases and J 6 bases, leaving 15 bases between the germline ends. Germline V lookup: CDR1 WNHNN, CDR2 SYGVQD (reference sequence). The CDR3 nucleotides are TGCGCCAGCAGTGAGACCTCGGCAGCAGGGGATACGCAGTATTTT. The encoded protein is CASSETSAAGDTQYF.

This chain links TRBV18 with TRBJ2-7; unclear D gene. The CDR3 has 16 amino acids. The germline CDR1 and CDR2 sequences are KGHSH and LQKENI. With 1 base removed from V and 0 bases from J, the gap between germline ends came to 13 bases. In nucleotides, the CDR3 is TGTGCCAGCTCACCACGTCCCCTGACTGGCTCCTACGAGCAGTACTTC. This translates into CASSPRPLTGSYEQYF.

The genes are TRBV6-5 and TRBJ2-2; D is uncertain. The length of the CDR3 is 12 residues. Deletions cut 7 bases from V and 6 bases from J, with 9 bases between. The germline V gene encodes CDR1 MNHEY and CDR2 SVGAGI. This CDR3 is CASIPRAGELFF. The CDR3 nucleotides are TGTGCCAGCATCCCTCGGGCCGGGGAGCTGTTTTTT.